These 25 T cell receptor beta chains were all obtained from the same sample, sequenced in a study of spatial heterogeneity in lung cancer. TCRdb re-derived calls from the 5' RACE reads in MiXCR, one entry per CDR3 protein. The sample shows a few thousand distinct CDR3 sequences, about 8% of them seen only once. The time point denotes: sample taken at primary tumor resection. Unsorted samples of tumor, nontumor lung or frozen PBMC had their whole RNA sequenced. Here the sequenced sample was normal lung tissue next to the tumor, taken at surgery. These receptor sequences come from a male donor with early-stage non-small cell lung cancer.

At least ten counts were recorded for this clonotype. Since it is a stray read in a library aimed at alpha chains, this beta chain has a size that is not meaningful. The chain employs TRBV2 and TRBJ2-4; 13 bases line up with TRBD2. J lost 2 bases, V lost 7 bases, and 8 bases had no gene match. Per germline, CDR1 SNHLY and CDR2 FYNNEI. This CDR3 is 17 amino acids long. The CDR3, as DNA: TGTGCCAGCATCGGGACTAGCGGGGATCTGACCAAAAACATTCAGTACTTC. Protein sequence: CASIGTSGDLTKNIQYF.

This clonotype is medium-sized. The library was prepared for alpha chains; this beta chain is a stray read, so its frequency means little. The V and J genes are TRBV20-1 and TRBJ2-1; D gene uncertain. Germline-derived CDR1 and CDR2 are DFQATT and SNEGSKA (reference sequence). This CDR3 is built from 15 residues. Trimming shortened V by 0 bases and J by 6 bases, and 15 bases separated the two germline ends. In nucleotides, the CDR3 is TGCAGTGCTAGAGATCCCCGATCTAGAACCAATGAGCAGTTCTTC. Translating gives CSARDPRSRTNEQFF.

A remark on this clonotype: This beta chain appears as a stray read in a library generated for alpha chains; its size is not informative. The chain recombines TRBV29-1 with TRBJ2-1; 11 nucleotides agree with TRBD2. Trimming cost V 7 bases and J 9 bases; bases outside gene matches: 11. In germline, CDR1 is SQVTM, CDR2 ANQGSEA. CDR3 length: 14 amino acids. The CDR3 nucleotides read TGCAGCGCCCGACCGACTAGCGGGATTACTGAGCAGTTCTTC. Amino acids: CSARPTSGITEQFF.

This clonotype is medium-sized within its sample. In a library made to pick up alpha chains, this beta chain is a stray read with a size that means little. The rearrangement joins TRBV10-3 to TRBJ1-2; D unresolved. CDR1 and CDR2 from the germline V gene are ENHRY and SYGVKD. V lost 2 bases and J 0 bases, leaving 7 bases between the germline ends. CDR3 length equals 14 residues. CDR3 protein: CAISEGRTNYGYTF. As DNA, the CDR3 is TGTGCCATCAGTGAGGGGAGGACTAACTATGGCTACACCTTC.

This clonotype is judged medium-sized (0.01 to 0.1%). The size of this beta chain means little, since it is a stray read in a library made for alpha chains. As DNA, the CDR3 is TGTGCCAGCAGTGAGACTAGCGGAAAGTACAATGAGCAGTTCTTC. Translating it yields CASSETSGKYNEQFF. The gene calls are TRBV2 and TRBJ2-1, with 9 bases identical to TRBD2. Germline CDR1 reads SNHLY; CDR2 reads FYNNEI. The CDR3 runs 15 residues. Trimming at V came to 3 bases and at J to 4 bases, leaving 4 bases not matched to a gene. Variable domain in full (rest from reference TRBV2 and TRBJ2-1): EPEVTQTPSHQVTQMGQEVILRCVPISNHLYFYWYRQILGQKVEFLVSFYNNEISEKSEIFDDQFSVERPDGSNFTLKIRSTKLEDSAMYFCASSETSGKYNEQFFGPGTRLTVL.

This clonotype is termed medium-sized (0.01 to 0.1%). For a library built for alpha chains, this beta chain is a stray read; little rests on its size. The gene calls are TRBV5-1 and TRBJ2-7; 9 nucleotides line up with TRBD1. The CDR3 contains 16 residues. After removal of 4 bases from V and 1 base from J, the junction contained 9 bases not matched to a gene. Germline CDR1 reads SGHRS; CDR2 reads YFSETQ. The CDR3 nucleotides are TGCGCCAGCAGCCCTTCTTTGGGACAGGGTTCCTACGAGCAGTACTTC. It codes for CASSPSLGQGSYEQYF.

In its sample, this clonotype was seen many times. This beta chain slipped into a library made for alpha chains as a stray read, so its size is not meaningful. The V gene is TRBV5-6, the J gene TRBJ2-5; TRBD2 agrees at 7 bases. The CDR3 contains 14 residues. The V gene end was trimmed by 3 bases and the J gene end by 4 bases; junction bases not matched to a gene: 6. CDR1 and CDR2 (germline): SGHDT, YYEEEE. CDR3 sequence (DNA): TGTGCCAGCAGCTCCCTCGCGGGAGCAGAGACCCAGTACTTC. Its translation is CASSSLAGAETQYF.

This clonotype came up a few times. This beta chain is a stray sequence in a library constructed for alpha chains; its clone size is not meaningful. In DNA form, the CDR3 reads TGTGCCAGCAGTGAATCCAGATCGTCGGTTGATACGCAGTATTTT. Amino acid sequence: CASSESRSSVDTQYF. This chain connects TRBV2 to TRBJ2-3; D is uncertain. CDR1 is SNHLY, CDR2 FYNNEI, per germline. The CDR3 runs to 15 residues. Trimming took 2 bases from V and 6 from J, leaving 15 bases between them.

This clonotype appeared many times. The library was prepared for alpha chains; this beta chain is a stray read, so its frequency means little. CDR3 sequence reads: CASRLRTGGAGYGYTF. CDR3 DNA: TGTGCCAGCAGGCTACGAACAGGGGGCGCAGGCTATGGCTACACCTTC. This sequence joins TRBV27 and TRBJ1-2, with 9 positions matching TRBD1. Germline loops: CDR1 MNHEY, CDR2 SMNVEV (reference sequence). The CDR3 has 16 residues. J was trimmed by 4 bases and V by 6 bases; bases with no gene match: 12.

This clonotype rates as hyperexpanded. As an off-target read in a library built for alpha chains, this beta chain has a frequency of little significance. CDR3 bases: TGTGCCAGCAGCATCCGGACGGATAACTATGGCTACACCTTC. Residues: CASSIRTDNYGYTF. V gene TRBV9 combines with J gene TRBJ1-2, with D unclear. Germline CDR1 is SGDLS and CDR2 is YYNGEE. V lost 4 bases to trimming and J lost 1 base, with 11 bases between them. The CDR3 has 14 amino acids.

This clonotype has at least ten counts. Because this beta chain is a stray read in a library intended to capture alpha chains, its abundance should not be given much weight. This chain joins TRBV10-3 and TRBJ1-5; D unclear. The CDR3 is made up of 14 amino acids. The germline gives CDR1 ENHRY, CDR2 SYGVKD. Trimming removed 0 bases at V and 5 bases at J, with 8 bases between. For the CDR3, the DNA is TGTGCCATCAGTGAGTCAGGCGGAGATCAGCCCCAGCATTTT. Its protein product is CAISESGGDQPQHF.

This clonotype counts as medium-sized. Since the library was made to target alpha chains, this beta chain is a stray read and its abundance is not meaningful. The genes are TRBV7-9 and TRBJ1-6; a weak D match, TRBD1 (6 bases). The V and J ends lost 3 bases and 11 bases respectively, with 11 bases between them. The CDR3 is 13 amino acids. Germline CDR1 reads SEHNR; CDR2 reads FQNEAQ (reference sequence). The CDR3 sequence is CASSLQGFAPLHF. The DNA for the CDR3 is TGTGCCAGCAGCTTGCAGGGGTTTGCACCCCTCCACTTT.

Judged by abundance, this clonotype is medium-sized. Being off target in a library aimed at alpha chains, this beta chain has a size of little meaning. CDR3 region: CASSPDGYGYTF. For the CDR3, the DNA is TGTGCCAGCAGTCCCGACGGATATGGCTACACCTTC. This chain joins TRBV12-3 or TRBV12-4 and TRBJ1-2, with D unresolved. V lost 5 bases and J 5 bases, leaving 9 bases between the germline ends. The CDR3 spans 12 residues.

By sample fraction, this clonotype is medium-sized. This beta chain appears as a stray read in a library generated for alpha chains; its size is not informative. The chain recombines TRBV7-6 with TRBJ2-5; tentatively, D is TRBD2 (6 bases). Trimming removed 2 bases from V and 7 bases from J, with 20 bases in between. The CDR3 totals 16 residues. Germline V gene sequence: CDR1 SGHVS, CDR2 FNYEAQ. Here the CDR3 reads CASSLSPAGSLGTQYF. In nucleotides, the CDR3 is TGTGCCAGCAGCTTATCTCCAGCGGGCTCTCTAGGGACCCAGTACTTC.

Many counts were recorded for this clonotype. This beta chain appears as a stray read in a library generated for alpha chains; its size is not informative. The chain recombines TRBV20-1 with TRBJ2-5, with 9 bases identical to TRBD2. There are 14 residues in the CDR3. Losses at the gene ends were 2 bases for V and 5 bases for J; bases not matched to a gene: 6. Germline loops: CDR1 DFQATT, CDR2 SNEGSKA (reference sequence). CDR3 sequence: CSARFSGSRETQYF. CDR3 DNA: TGCAGTGCTAGATTTAGCGGGAGTAGGGAGACCCAGTACTTC.

Many counts were recorded for this clonotype. The library was designed around alpha chains, so this beta chain is a stray read whose abundance carries little weight. CDR3 bases: TGTGCCAGCTCACCAGTCATTTGGGCAGGCCACGAGCAGTACTTC. This translates into CASSPVIWAGHEQYF. The V and J genes are TRBV18 and TRBJ2-7; no clear D gene. Germline loops: CDR1 KGHSH, CDR2 LQKENI. The V and J ends lost 2 bases and 5 bases respectively, with 16 bases between them. The CDR3 has 15 amino acids.

By proportion, this clonotype is medium-sized (0.01 to 0.1%). This beta chain is a stray read from a library made for alpha chains; its abundance is not meaningful. V and J are TRBV29-1 and TRBJ2-5, with 9 bases lining up with TRBD2. The germline V gene encodes CDR1 SQVTM and CDR2 ANQGSEA. Losses at the gene ends were 3 bases for V and 5 bases for J; bases not matched to a gene: 4. This CDR3 is built from 13 residues. CDR3 in amino acids: CSVDLAGRETQYF. DNA of the CDR3: TGCAGCGTTGACCTAGCGGGACGGGAGACCCAGTACTTC.

By share, this clonotype ranks as medium-sized. This beta chain is an unintended read in a library built for alpha chains; its size means little. The CDR3 bases are TGTGCCAGCAGCCTCTTTCAAGCGGGATCCGGGGCCAACGTCCTGACTTTC. It codes for CASSLFQAGSGANVLTF. V usage is TRBV5-6 and J usage is TRBJ2-6; TRBD2 matches 7 bases. The CDR3 spans 17 residues. Germline values: CDR1 SGHDT, CDR2 YYEEEE. The V and J ends lost 4 bases and 4 bases, in that order; junction bases with no gene match: 11.

This clonotype is medium-sized within its sample. Since the library was made to target alpha chains, this beta chain is a stray read and its abundance is not meaningful. The V and J genes are TRBV5-4 and TRBJ1-1; 9 bases align to TRBD1. Trimming at V came to 4 bases and at J to 11 bases, leaving 12 bases not matched to a gene. From germline, CDR1 is SGHNT and CDR2 YYREEE (reference sequence). The CDR3 loop spans 14 amino acids. DNA of the CDR3: TGTGCCAGCAGCCGGACAGGGGCAAAACCCTGGGCTTTCTTT. Residues: CASSRTGAKPWAFF.

This clonotype turned up a few times. This beta chain is an off-target read within a library intended for alpha chains, so its frequency means little. The rearrangement links TRBV11-2 to TRBJ1-1; 7 bases match TRBD1. Per germline, CDR1 SGHAT and CDR2 FQNNGV. This CDR3 spans 13 amino acids. J gave up 4 bases and V 5 bases, and 4 bases lay outside the gene matches. The chain's CDR3 is CASSTQGSTEAFF. CDR3 DNA sequence: TGTGCCAGCAGCACACAGGGGAGCACTGAAGCTTTCTTT.

This clonotype was seen repeatedly, ten times or more. A library prepared for alpha chains yielded this beta chain as an off-target read; its size is of little meaning. The chain combines TRBV7-6 with TRBJ1-4; weak D call: TRBD1 (6 bases). V lost 1 base, J lost 2 bases, and 11 bases lay in between. In germline, CDR1 is SGHVS, CDR2 FNYEAQ. This CDR3 region has 16 residues. CDR3 nucleotides: TGTGCCAGCAGCTTAGGTACAGGGCTCACTAATGAAAAACTGTTTTTT. Amino acids: CASSLGTGLTNEKLFF.

By frequency in the sample, this clonotype is medium-sized. The library was built for alpha chains, so this beta chain is an off-target read and its size means little. The chain's CDR3 is CSVGEGGGTGELFF. The CDR3, as DNA: TGCAGCGTTGGGGAAGGAGGGGGGACCGGGGAGCTGTTTTTT. V is TRBV29-1 and J is TRBJ2-2, with D perhaps assigned TRBD1 or TRBD2 (6 bases each). Germline CDR1 reads SQVTM; CDR2 reads ANQGSEA. This CDR3 has 14 residues. Trimming removed 4 bases from V and 5 bases from J, with 14 bases in between.

About this clonotype: This beta chain is an off-target read within a library intended for alpha chains, so its frequency means little. This CDR3 reads CASSLRGDVNYGYTF. The CDR3 nucleotides read TGTGCCAGCAGTTTACGAGGGGATGTTAACTATGGCTACACCTTC. The genes are TRBV12-3 or TRBV12-4 and TRBJ1-2; a weak D match, TRBD1 (5 bases). The CDR3 length is 15 residues. V was shortened by 2 bases and J by 1 base, with 11 bases between the two germline ends.

The sample holds many counts of this clonotype. Little can be read into the size of this beta chain, an off-target read in a library designed for alpha chains. Here the CDR3 reads CSALKIGRETQYF. CDR3 bases: TGCAGTGCCCTAAAAATAGGGAGAGAGACCCAGTACTTC. The chain links TRBV20-1 to TRBJ2-5; the D gene is possibly TRBD2 (5 bases). Germline values: CDR1 DFQATT, CDR2 SNEGSKA (reference sequence). The CDR3 is made up of 13 amino acids. V was cut by 6 bases and J by 4 bases, with 15 bases left in between.

This clonotype is medium-sized (0.01 to 0.1%) in the sample. This beta chain represents an off-target read in a library built for alpha chains; its size is of limited meaning. The chain recombines TRBV6-5 with TRBJ2-5, with 9 bases fitting TRBD1. CDR3 length: 15 residues. The V segment lost 5 bases and the J segment 7 bases; nucleotides outside the gene matches: 11. The germline V gene encodes CDR1 MNHEY and CDR2 SVGAGI. CDR3 in amino acids: CASSPGQGQGGTQYF. The CDR3 DNA reads as TGTGCCAGCAGTCCCGGACAGGGGCAAGGAGGGACCCAGTACTTC.